Presented here are 17 T cell receptor beta chains from one specimen sequenced in a study of PD-1 blockade in classical Hodgkin lymphoma. Clones were sequenced by immunoSEQ multiplex PCR, and TCRdb holds only the in-frame ones, with some missing. Here the sample spans 14,000 or so clones, 80% to 90% being singletons. Each patient's relapse followed autologous stem cell transplantation, and brentuximab vedotin exposure varied. The sample in question was peripheral blood mononuclear cells (PBMCs), obtained at baseline. These receptor sequences come from a human donor with classical Hodgkin lymphoma.

The chain links TRBV6-1 to TRBJ2-7; 9 bases match TRBD1. Trimming removed 4 bases from V and 0 bases from J; junction bases left unmatched: 4. CDR1 is MNHNS and CDR2 is SASEGT in the germline V gene. CDR3 length equals 15 residues. CDR3 nucleotide sequence: TGTGCCAGCAGTGGTGGACAGGGGAGCTCCTACGAGCAGTACTTC. Residues: CASSGGQGSSYEQYF.

Details on this clone: One end of the junction does not line up with germline, which may come from a read error. This chain uses TRBV2 with TRBJ2-1; D call uncertain. Germline V gives CDR1 SNHLY, CDR2 FYNNEI. This CDR3 is built from 16 residues. CDR3 loop: CASSENRPATGNGQFF. The CDR3, as DNA: TGTGCCAGCAGTGAGAATAGACCAGCCACGGGCAATGGGCAGTTCTTC.

Only one count was recorded for this clone. The V gene is TRBV5-5, the J gene TRBJ1-6, with 7 bases aligning to TRBD1. Germline CDR1 SGHKS, CDR2 YYEKEE (reference sequence). The CDR3 is 18 residues long. Losses at the gene ends were 1 base for V and 7 bases for J; bases not matched to a gene: 14. CDR3: CASSLIHNRGSLNSPLHF. The CDR3, as DNA: TGTGCCAGCAGCTTGATACATAACAGGGGAAGTTTGAATTCACCCCTCCACTTT.

The chain's CDR3 is CASSSWEDTDTQYF. DNA of the CDR3: TGTGCCAGCAGCTCTTGGGAAGACACAGATACGCAGTATTTT. V is TRBV7-2 and J is TRBJ2-3; D uncertain. From germline, CDR1 is SGHTA and CDR2 FQGNSA. Trimming removed 4 bases at V and 2 bases at J, with 10 bases between. The length of the CDR3 is 14 residues. Together with reference TRBV7-2 and TRBJ2-3, the CDR3 gives the full variable domain: GAGVSQSPSNKVTEKGKDVELRCDPISGHTALYWYRQSLGQGLEFLIYFQGNSAPDKSGLPSDRFSAERTGGSVSTLTIQRTQQEDSAVYLCASSSWEDTDTQYFGPGTRLTVL.

The V call is TRBV7-9, the J call TRBJ2-2, with unresolved D. The germline V gene encodes CDR1 SEHNR and CDR2 FQNEAQ (reference sequence). The ends were cut back, 8 bases at V and 8 bases at J, with 15 bases in the middle. The CDR3 length is 13 residues. CDR3 sequence reads: CASSLIGVGELFF. As DNA, the CDR3 is TGTGCCAGCTCACTCATTGGGGTAGGGGAGCTGTTTTTT.

The rearrangement joins TRBV10-3 to TRBJ2-5, with D perhaps given as TRBD1 or TRBD2 (5 bases each). Germline V CDR1 and CDR2: ENHRY, SYGVKD. This CDR3 is 14 amino acids long. V dropped 3 bases and J dropped 4 bases, with 12 bases sitting between them. The DNA of the CDR3 is TGTGCCATCAGTGAAGAGGGGAACCTAGAGACCCAGTACTTC. It is translated as CAISEEGNLETQYF.

The chain links TRBV2 to TRBJ1-4; possible D gene TRBD1, 6 bases. CDR3 length equals 15 residues. Germline lookup yields CDR1 SNHLY and CDR2 FYNNEI. The germline V and J ends were trimmed by 4 bases and 8 bases, with 17 bases remaining between them. The CDR3 protein is CASSVGGSGGEKLFF. The CDR3 DNA reads TGTGCCAGCAGTGTAGGGGGTTCGGGGGGCGAAAAACTGTTTTTT.

This chain links TRBV28 with TRBJ2-7; D may match TRBD1 or TRBD2 (5 bases each). Trimming shortened V by 7 bases and J by 7 bases, and 23 bases separated the two germline ends. In germline, CDR1 is MDHEN, CDR2 SYDVKM. The CDR3 totals 15 residues. The DNA of the CDR3 is TGTGCCAGCAATCCTTTTTCGGGGCCAATCGCAGAGCAGTACTTC. Amino acids: CASNPFSGPIAEQYF.

Here the CDR3 reads CASSSTGGSGANVLTF. The CDR3 nucleotides read TGTGCCAGCAGCTCGACAGGGGGATCTGGGGCCAACGTCCTGACTTTC. The genes are TRBV7-6 and TRBJ2-6, with 9 bases aligning to TRBD1. The CDR3 spans 16 residues. CDR1 is SGHVS, CDR2 FNYEAQ, per germline. Trimming cost V 4 bases and J 1 base; bases outside gene matches: 2.

The chain carries TRBV27 and TRBJ2-3; TRBD2 aligns across 7 bases. With 6 bases clipped from V and 2 bases from J, the junction kept 8 bases outside the gene matches. The CDR3 spans 15 residues. Germline loops: CDR1 MNHEY, CDR2 SMNVEV (reference sequence). Here the CDR3 DNA reads TGTGCCAGCAGATCTTGGGGGGGGGACACAGATACGCAGTATTTT. Its translation is CASRSWGGDTDTQYF.

In this sample, this clone turned up a few times. V and J are TRBV5-1 and TRBJ2-1; 11 positions agree with TRBD1. V was pared by 2 bases and J by 6 bases, with 7 bases of the junction left unmatched. CDR3 length: 16 residues. Germline loops: CDR1 SGHRS, CDR2 YFSETQ. CDR3 sequence reads: CASSFEPGTGGNEQFF. The CDR3 coding sequence is TGCGCCAGCAGCTTTGAACCCGGGACAGGGGGCAATGAGCAGTTCTTC. The full variable domain, rest sourced from reference TRBV5-1 and TRBJ2-1, is KAGVTQTPRYLIKTRGQQVTLSCSPISGHRSVSWYQQTPGQGLQFLFEYFSETQRNKGNFPGRFSGRQFSNSRSEMNVSTLELGDSALYLCASSFEPGTGGNEQFFGPGTRLTVL.

V gene TRBV28 combines with J gene TRBJ2-3, with D maybe TRBD1 (5 bases). The ends were cut back, 2 bases at V and 2 bases at J, with 14 bases in the middle. Per the germline V gene, CDR1 is MDHEN and CDR2 is SYDVKM. The CDR3 is made up of 16 amino acids. CDR3 DNA sequence: TGTGCCAGCAGTTTACCCGGACAAGGTACCACAGATACGCAGTATTTT. Its protein is CASSLPGQGTTDTQYF. The full variable domain, in which reference TRBV28 and TRBJ2-3 provide the parts outside the CDR3, is DVKVTQSSRYLVKRTGEKVFLECVQDMDHENMFWYRQDPGLGLRLIYFSYDVKMKEKGDIPEGYSVSREKKERFSLILESASTNQTSMYLCASSLPGQGTTDTQYFGPGTRLTVL.

The V call is TRBV19, the J call TRBJ1-1; no reliable D call. This CDR3 is 15 amino acids long. CDR1 LNHDA and CDR2 SQIVND come from the germline V gene (reference sequence). V shed 1 base and J shed 0 bases, with 9 bases lying between them. Written as DNA, the CDR3 is TGTGCCAGTAGTATAGGGAACTCCATGAACACTGAAGCTTTCTTT. The encoded protein is CASSIGNSMNTEAFF.

This chain joins TRBV14 and TRBJ2-2; unclear D gene. Germline-derived CDR1 and CDR2 are SGHDN and FVKESK. The germline V and J ends were trimmed by 8 bases and 0 bases, with 10 bases remaining between them. The CDR3 extends over 14 amino acids. CDR3 protein: CASQDNTNTGELFF. The CDR3, as DNA: TGTGCCAGCCAGGATAACACGAACACCGGGGAGCTGTTTTTT.

By proportion, this clone is medium-sized (0.01 to 0.1%). The chain couples TRBV10-3 to TRBJ2-6, with 8 positions matching TRBD1. Germline loops: CDR1 ENHRY, CDR2 SYGVKD. J lost 0 bases, V lost 2 bases, and 3 bases had no gene match. The CDR3 is 17 amino acids. The DNA for the CDR3 is TGTGCCATCAGTGAGGGGACAGGTTTCTCTGGGGCCAACGTCCTGACTTTC. This encodes CAISEGTGFSGANVLTF.

The chain combines TRBV4-2 with TRBJ2-2, with D perhaps being TRBD1 or TRBD2 (5 bases each). Germline V gene sequence: CDR1 LGHNA, CDR2 YNFKEQ. V dropped 1 base and J dropped 4 bases, with 13 bases sitting between them. The CDR3 is 16 amino acids. CDR3 loop: CASSQVGRGRTGELFF. The CDR3 nucleotides read TGTGCCAGCAGCCAAGTCGGTCGGGGACGCACCGGGGAGCTGTTTTTT.

The chain uses TRBV15 and TRBJ1-2, with TRBD1 identical over 9 bases. The CDR3 extends over 15 amino acids. V shed 6 bases and J 4 bases; nucleotides not matched to a gene: 9. The germline gives CDR1 LNHNV, CDR2 YYDKDF (reference sequence). CDR3 amino acids: CATREAQGAFYGYTF. CDR3 nucleotide sequence: TGTGCCACCAGAGAAGCACAGGGGGCTTTCTATGGCTACACCTTC.